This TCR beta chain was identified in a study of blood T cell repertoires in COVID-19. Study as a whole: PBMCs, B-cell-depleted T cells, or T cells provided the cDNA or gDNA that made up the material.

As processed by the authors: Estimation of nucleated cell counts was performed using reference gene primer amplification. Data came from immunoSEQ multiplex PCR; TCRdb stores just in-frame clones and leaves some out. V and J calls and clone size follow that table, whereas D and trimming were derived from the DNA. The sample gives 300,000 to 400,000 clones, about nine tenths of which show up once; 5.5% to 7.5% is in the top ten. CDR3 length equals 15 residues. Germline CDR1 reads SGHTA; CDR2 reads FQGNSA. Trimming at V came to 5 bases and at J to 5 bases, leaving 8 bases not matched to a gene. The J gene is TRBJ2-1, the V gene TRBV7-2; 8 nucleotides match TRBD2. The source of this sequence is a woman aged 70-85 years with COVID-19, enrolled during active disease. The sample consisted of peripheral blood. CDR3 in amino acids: CASSQRLARNNEQFF. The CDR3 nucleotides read TGTGCCAGCAGCCAAAGACTAGCGAGGAACAATGAGCAGTTCTTC.